This T cell receptor (beta chain) appears in the sequencing data of a study of monozygotic twins with inflammatory bowel disease. TCRdb processed the 5' RACE reads again and assigns one entry to each CDR3 protein, with no DNA. Found here are approximately 340,000 distinct CDR3 sequences; the top ten clones hold 2% to 2.5%. Worth noting for this clonotype: Antigen: not known.

The study, taken as a whole, reports: Healthy twins showed more clonotype sharing with others than IBD patients, especially patients with disease activity.

Unsorted whole blood yielded the total RNA, with T cells left unselected. This clonotype was obtained from a human donor with ulcerative colitis or Crohn's disease, or a healthy co-twin of an affected twin (not recorded which). The sequencing input was blood.

The CDR3: CASSLGLAGGNEQFF. The rearrangement links TRBV11-2 to TRBJ2-1; without DNA, the TCRdb call of TRBD2 cannot be checked. CDR1 is SGHAT, CDR2 FQNNGV, per germline. The CDR3 covers 15 residues.